The present entry profiles one T cell receptor beta chain with its context. Germline-derived CDR1 and CDR2 are MDHEN and SYDVKM. CDR3 length equals 15 residues. Trimming removed 6 bases at V and 4 bases at J, with 18 bases between. This sample is part of a study of shared clonotypes between healthy human individuals. Sequencing was performed with immunoSEQ multiplex PCR; in TCRdb, only in-frame clones are kept and a portion is missing. Of around 1.6 million clones listed, around 98% are singletons. The gene calls are TRBV28 and TRBJ1-1; tentative D call: TRBD1 (6 bases). The sample taken for sequencing was naive CD4+ T cells sorted from blood. The subset denotes: CD45RA+ positively selected. This TCR was sampled from a man aged 25 to 40 in good health. The CDR3 region has the DNA TGTGCCAGCAGCTCTACCTCGGGCAGGGGCACTGAAGCTTTCTTT. It yields the protein CASSSTSGRGTEAFF. Supplemented by reference TRBV28 and TRBJ1-1, the full variable domain reads DVKVTQSSRYLVKRTGEKVFLECVQDMDHENMFWYRQDPGLGLRLIYFSYDVKMKEKGDIPEGYSVSREKKERFSLILESASTNQTSMYLCASSSTSGRGTEAFFGQGTRLTVV.